This entry is about one TCR beta chain. The CDR3 sequence is 16 residues long. V was pared by 2 bases and J by 8 bases, with 11 bases of the junction left unmatched. Germline assignment: CDR1 MNHNY and CDR2 SVGAGI (reference sequence). Libraries were prepared by immunoSEQ multiplex PCR; TCRdb keeps only in-frame clonotypes and omits some of them. The sample comprises about 55,000 clones, around four fifths of which are singletons, and approximately 4.1% rests with the top ten. The data were obtained in a study of OX40 agonist ivuxolimab in advanced cancers. About the research overall: Three patients had partial responses: one hepatocellular carcinoma, two cutaneous melanoma.

This sample comprised CD4+ or CD8+ T cells sorted from blood, obtained in a trial of the OX40 agonist ivuxolimab. The chain recombines TRBV6-6 with TRBJ2-1, with 8 bases matching TRBD2. The TCR was taken from an adult with an advanced solid tumor such as melanoma, head and neck, liver or kidney cancer. The CDR3 sequence: CASSYLPGLEVDEQFF. DNA of the CDR3: TGTGCCAGCAGTTACCTACCGGGACTAGAGGTGGATGAGCAGTTCTTC.